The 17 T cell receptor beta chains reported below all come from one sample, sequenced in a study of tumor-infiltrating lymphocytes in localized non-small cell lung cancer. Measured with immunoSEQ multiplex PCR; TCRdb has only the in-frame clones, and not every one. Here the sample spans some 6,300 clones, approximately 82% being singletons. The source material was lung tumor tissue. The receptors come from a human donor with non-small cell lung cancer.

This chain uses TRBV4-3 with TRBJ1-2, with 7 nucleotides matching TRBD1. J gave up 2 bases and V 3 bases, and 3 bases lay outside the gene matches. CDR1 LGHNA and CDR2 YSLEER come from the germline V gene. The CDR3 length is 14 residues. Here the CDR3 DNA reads TGCGCCAGCAGCCAGGCAGGGGGAAACTATGGCTACACCTTC. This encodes CASSQAGGNYGYTF.

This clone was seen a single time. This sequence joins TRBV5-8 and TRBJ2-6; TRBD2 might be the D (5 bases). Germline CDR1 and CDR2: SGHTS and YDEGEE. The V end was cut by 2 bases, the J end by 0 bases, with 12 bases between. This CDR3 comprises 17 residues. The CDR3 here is CASSFRDFSSGANVLTF. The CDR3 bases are TGTGCCAGCAGCTTCCGGGATTTTAGCTCTGGGGCCAACGTCCTGACTTTC.

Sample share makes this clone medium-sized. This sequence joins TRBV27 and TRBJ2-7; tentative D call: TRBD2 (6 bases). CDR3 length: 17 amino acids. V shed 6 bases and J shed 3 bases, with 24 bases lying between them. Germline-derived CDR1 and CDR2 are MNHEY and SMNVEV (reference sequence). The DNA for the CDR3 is TGTGCCAGCAGCTCAAAGACCCTTGCTGGCGGGGACTACGAGCAGTACTTC. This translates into CASSSKTLAGGDYEQYF.

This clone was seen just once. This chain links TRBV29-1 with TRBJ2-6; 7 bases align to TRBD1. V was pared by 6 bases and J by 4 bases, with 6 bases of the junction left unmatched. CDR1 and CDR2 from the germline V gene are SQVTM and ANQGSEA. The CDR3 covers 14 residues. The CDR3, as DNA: TGCAGCGTCCGACAGGGTTCAGGGGCCAACGTCCTGACTTTC. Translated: CSVRQGSGANVLTF.

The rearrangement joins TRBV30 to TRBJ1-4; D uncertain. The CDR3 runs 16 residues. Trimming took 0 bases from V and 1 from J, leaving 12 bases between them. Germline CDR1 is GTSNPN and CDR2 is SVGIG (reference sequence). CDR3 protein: CAWSVRRPRTNEKLFF. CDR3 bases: TGTGCCTGGAGTGTTAGGCGCCCCCGAACTAATGAAAAACTGTTTTTT.

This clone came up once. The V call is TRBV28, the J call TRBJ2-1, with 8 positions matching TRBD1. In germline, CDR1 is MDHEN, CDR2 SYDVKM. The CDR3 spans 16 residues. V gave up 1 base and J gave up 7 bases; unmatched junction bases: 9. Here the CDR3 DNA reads TGTGCCAGCAGTTTATTTGACAGGGGTAGGGCGAATGAGCAGTTCTTC. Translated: CASSLFDRGRANEQFF.

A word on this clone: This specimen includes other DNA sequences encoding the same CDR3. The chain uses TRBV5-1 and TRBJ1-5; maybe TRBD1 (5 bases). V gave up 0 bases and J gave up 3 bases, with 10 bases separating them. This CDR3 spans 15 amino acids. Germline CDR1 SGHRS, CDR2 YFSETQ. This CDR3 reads CASSLEGSDNQPQHF. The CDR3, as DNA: TGCGCCAGCAGCTTGGAGGGGTCGGACAATCAGCCCCAGCATTTT.

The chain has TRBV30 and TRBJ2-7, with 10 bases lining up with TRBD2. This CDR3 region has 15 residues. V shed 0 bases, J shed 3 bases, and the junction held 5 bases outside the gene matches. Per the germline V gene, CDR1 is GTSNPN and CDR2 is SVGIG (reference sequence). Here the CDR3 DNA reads TGTGCCTGGAGTGTAATAGCGGGAGGAATCTACGAGCAGTACTTC. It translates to CAWSVIAGGIYEQYF.

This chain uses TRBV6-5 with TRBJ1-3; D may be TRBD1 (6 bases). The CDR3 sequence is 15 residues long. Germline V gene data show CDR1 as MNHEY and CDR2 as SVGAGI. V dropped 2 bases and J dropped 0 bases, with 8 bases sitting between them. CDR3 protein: CASSYQTGSGNTIYF. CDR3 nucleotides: TGTGCCAGCAGTTACCAGACAGGCTCTGGAAACACCATATATTTT.

The DNA for the CDR3 is TGTGCCATCGGCTGGACAGGACTAAACGAGCAGTACTTC. The encoded protein is CAIGWTGLNEQYF. The J gene is TRBJ2-7, the V gene TRBV10-3, with D tentatively TRBD1 (7 bases). This CDR3 has 13 amino acids. V shed 8 bases and J shed 5 bases, with 16 bases lying between them. Germline values: CDR1 ENHRY, CDR2 SYGVKD.

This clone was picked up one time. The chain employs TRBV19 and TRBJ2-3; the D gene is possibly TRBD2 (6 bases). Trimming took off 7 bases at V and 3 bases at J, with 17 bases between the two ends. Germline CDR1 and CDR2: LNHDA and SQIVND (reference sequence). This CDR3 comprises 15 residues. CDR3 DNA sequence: TGTGCCAGTAAGTCGTCGCGGGAAGGGACAGATACGCAGTATTTT. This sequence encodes CASKSSREGTDTQYF.

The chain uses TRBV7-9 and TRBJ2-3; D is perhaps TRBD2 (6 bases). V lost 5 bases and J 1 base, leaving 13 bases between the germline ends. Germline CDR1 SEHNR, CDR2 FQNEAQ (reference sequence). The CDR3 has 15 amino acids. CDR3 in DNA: TGTGCCAGCAGCCCGGCCGGGAGTGGCACAGATACGCAGTATTTT. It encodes CASSPAGSGTDTQYF.

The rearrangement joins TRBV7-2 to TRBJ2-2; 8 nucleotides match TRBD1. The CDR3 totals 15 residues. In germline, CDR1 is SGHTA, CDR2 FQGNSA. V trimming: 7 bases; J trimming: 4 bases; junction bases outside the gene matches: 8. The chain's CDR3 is CASNQQGEGTGELFF. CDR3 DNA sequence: TGTGCCAGCAACCAACAGGGGGAAGGCACCGGGGAGCTGTTTTTT.

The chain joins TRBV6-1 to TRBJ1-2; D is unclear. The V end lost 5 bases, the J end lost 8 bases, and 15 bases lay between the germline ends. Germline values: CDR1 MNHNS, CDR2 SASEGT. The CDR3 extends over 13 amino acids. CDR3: CASSSDGERGYTF. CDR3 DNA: TGTGCCAGCAGTTCAGACGGAGAAAGGGGCTACACCTTC.

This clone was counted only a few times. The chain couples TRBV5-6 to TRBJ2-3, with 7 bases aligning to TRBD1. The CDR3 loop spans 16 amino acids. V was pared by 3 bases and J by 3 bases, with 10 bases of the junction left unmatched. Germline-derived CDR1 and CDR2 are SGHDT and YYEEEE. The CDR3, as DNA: TGTGCCAGCAGCTCTGAGGGACAGAAAAGAACAGATACGCAGTATTTT. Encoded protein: CASSSEGQKRTDTQYF.

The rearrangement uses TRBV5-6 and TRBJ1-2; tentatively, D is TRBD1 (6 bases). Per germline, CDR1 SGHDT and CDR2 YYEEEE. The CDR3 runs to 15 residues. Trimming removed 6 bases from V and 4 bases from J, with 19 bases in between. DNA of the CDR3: TGTGCCAGCACCGCGCTCGGGGGGCTGTTCTATGGCTACACCTTC. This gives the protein CASTALGGLFYGYTF.

CDR3 amino acids: CASSLAYGYYEQYF. CDR3 nucleotide sequence: TGTGCCAGCAGCTTAGCGTATGGGTACTACGAGCAGTACTTC. V and J are TRBV7-2 and TRBJ2-7; D is ambiguous. Germline V lookup: CDR1 SGHTA, CDR2 FQGNSA. CDR3 length: 14 amino acids. V dropped 0 bases and J dropped 3 bases, with 9 bases sitting between them.